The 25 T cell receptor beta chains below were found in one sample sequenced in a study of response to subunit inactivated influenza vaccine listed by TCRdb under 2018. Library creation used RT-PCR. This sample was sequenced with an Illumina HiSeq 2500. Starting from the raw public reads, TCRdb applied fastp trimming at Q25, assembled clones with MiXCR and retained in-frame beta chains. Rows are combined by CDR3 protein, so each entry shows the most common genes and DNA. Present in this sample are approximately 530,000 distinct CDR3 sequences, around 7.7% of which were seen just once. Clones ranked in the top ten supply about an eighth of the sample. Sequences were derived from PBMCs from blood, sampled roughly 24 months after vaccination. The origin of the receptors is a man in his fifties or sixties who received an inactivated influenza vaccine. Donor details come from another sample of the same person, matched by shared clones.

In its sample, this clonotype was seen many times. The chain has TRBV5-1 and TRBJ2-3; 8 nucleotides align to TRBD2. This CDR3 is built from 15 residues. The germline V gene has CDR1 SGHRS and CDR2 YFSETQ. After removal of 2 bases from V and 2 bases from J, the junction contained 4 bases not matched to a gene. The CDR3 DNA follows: TGCGCCAGCAGCTTTAGCGGGGCCTTCACAGATACGCAGTATTTT. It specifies CASSFSGAFTDTQYF.

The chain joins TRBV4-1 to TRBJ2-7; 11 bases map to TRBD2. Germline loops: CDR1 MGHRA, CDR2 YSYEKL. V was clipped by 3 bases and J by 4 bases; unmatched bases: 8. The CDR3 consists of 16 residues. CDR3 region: CASSQTTSGGIYEQYF. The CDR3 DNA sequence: TGCGCCAGCAGCCAGACCACTAGCGGGGGAATTTACGAGCAGTACTTC.

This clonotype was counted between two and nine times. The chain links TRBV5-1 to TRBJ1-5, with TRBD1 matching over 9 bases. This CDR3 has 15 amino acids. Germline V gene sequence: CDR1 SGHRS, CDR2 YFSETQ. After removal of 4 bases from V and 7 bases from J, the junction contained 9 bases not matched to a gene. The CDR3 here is CASSPAGQGGQPQHF. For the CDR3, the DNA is TGCGCCAGCAGCCCGGCGGGACAGGGTGGACAGCCCCAGCATTTT.

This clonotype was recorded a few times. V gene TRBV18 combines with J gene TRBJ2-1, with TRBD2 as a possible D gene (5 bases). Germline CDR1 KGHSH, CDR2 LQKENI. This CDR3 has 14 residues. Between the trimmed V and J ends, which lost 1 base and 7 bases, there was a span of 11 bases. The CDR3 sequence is CASSPRRTENEQFF. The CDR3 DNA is TGTGCCAGCTCACCACGGAGGACGGAGAATGAGCAGTTCTTC.

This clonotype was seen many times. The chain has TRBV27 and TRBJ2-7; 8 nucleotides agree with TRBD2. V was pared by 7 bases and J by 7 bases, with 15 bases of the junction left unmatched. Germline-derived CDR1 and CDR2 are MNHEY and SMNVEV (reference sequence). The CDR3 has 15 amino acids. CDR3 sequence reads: CASKQQAGASGEQYF. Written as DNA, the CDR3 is TGTGCCAGCAAACAACAAGCGGGAGCATCTGGAGAGCAGTACTTC.

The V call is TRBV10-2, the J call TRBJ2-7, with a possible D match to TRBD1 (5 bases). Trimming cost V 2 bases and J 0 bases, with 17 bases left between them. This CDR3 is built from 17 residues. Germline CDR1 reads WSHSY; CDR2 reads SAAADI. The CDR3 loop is CASSEATALLSSYEQYF. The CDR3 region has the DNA TGCGCCAGCAGTGAGGCGACAGCCCTTCTGAGCTCCTACGAGCAGTACTTC.

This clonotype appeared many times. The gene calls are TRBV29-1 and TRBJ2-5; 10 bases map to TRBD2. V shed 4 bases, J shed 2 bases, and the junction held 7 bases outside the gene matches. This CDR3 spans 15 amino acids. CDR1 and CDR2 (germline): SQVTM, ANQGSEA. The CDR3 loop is CSVGVASGSQETQYF. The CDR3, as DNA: TGCAGCGTTGGGGTTGCTAGCGGGAGTCAAGAGACCCAGTACTTC.

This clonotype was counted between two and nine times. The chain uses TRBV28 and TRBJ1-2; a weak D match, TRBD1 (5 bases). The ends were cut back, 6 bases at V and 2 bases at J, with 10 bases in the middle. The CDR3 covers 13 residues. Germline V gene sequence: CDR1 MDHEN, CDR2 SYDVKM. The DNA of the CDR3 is TGTGCCAGCAGCCACGACAGCAACTATGGCTACACCTTC. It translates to CASSHDSNYGYTF.

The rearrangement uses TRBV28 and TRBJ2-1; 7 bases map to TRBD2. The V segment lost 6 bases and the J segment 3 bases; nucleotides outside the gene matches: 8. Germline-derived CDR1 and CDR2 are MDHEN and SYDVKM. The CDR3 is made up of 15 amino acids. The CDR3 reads CASSPSGILYNEQFF. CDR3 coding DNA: TGTGCCAGCAGCCCCAGCGGGATCCTCTACAATGAGCAGTTCTTC.

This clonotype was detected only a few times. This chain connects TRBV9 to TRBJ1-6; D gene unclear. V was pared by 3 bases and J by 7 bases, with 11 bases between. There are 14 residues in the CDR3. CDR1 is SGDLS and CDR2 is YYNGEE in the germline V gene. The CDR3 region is CASSEERGNSPLHF. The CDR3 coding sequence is TGTGCCAGCAGCGAAGAAAGAGGGAATTCACCCCTCCACTTT.

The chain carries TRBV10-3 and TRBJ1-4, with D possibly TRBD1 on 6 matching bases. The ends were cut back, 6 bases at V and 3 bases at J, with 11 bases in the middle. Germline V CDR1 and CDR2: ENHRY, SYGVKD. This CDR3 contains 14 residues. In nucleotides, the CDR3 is TGTGCCATCAGGGACAGCGGCCCTAATGAAAAACTGTTTTTT. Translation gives CAIRDSGPNEKLFF.

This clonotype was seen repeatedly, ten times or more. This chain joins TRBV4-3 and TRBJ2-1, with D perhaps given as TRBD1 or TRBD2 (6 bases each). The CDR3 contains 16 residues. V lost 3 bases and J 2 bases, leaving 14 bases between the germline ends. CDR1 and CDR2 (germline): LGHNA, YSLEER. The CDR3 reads CASSQGWRGTYNEQFF. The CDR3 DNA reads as TGCGCCAGCAGCCAGGGCTGGAGGGGGACCTACAATGAGCAGTTCTTC.

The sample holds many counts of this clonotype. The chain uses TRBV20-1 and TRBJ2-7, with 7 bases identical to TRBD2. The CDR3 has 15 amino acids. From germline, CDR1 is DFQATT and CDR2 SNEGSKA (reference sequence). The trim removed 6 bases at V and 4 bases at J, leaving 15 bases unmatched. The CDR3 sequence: CSASPGLVKGYEQYF. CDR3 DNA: TGCAGTGCCTCCCCTGGACTAGTCAAGGGGTACGAGCAGTACTTC.

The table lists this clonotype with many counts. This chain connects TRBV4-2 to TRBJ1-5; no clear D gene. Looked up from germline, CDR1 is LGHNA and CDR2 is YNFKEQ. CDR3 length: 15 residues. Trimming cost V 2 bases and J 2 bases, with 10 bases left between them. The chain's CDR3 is CASSQRGGGNQPQHF. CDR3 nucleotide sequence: TGTGCCAGCAGCCAACGGGGAGGCGGCAATCAGCCCCAGCATTTT.

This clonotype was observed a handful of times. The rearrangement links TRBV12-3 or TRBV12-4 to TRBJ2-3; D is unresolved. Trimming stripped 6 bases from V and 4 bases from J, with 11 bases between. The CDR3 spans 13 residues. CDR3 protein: CASSLRRPDTQYF. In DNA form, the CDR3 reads TGTGCCAGCAGCCTCCGTCGGCCAGATACGCAGTATTTT.

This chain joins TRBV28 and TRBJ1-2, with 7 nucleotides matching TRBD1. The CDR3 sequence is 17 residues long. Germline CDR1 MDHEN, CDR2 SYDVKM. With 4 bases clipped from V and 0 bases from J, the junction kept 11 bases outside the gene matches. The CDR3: CASSSTPDRFPNYGYTF. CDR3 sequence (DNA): TGTGCCAGCAGTTCCACCCCGGACAGGTTCCCTAACTATGGCTACACCTTC.

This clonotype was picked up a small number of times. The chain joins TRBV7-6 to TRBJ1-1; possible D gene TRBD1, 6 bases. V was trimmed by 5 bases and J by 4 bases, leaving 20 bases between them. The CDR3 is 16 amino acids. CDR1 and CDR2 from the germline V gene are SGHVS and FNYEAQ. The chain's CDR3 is CASSPRTGASVTEAFF. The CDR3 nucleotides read TGTGCCAGCAGCCCGAGGACGGGGGCAAGCGTCACTGAAGCTTTCTTT. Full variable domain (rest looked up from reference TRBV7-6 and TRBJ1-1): GAGVSQSPRYKVTKRGQDVALRCDPISGHVSLYWYRQALGQGPEFLTYFNYEAQQDKSGLPNDRFSAERPEGSISTLTIQRTEQRDSAMYRCASSPRTGASVTEAFFGQGTRLTVV.

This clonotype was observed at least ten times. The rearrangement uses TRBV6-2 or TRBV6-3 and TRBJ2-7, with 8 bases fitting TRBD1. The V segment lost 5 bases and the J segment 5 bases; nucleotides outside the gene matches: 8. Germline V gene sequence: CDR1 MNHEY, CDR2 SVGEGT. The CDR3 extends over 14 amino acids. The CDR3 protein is CASSIQGAGDEQYF. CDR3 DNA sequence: TGTGCCAGCAGTATTCAGGGGGCAGGCGACGAGCAGTACTTC.

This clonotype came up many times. CDR3 sequence (DNA): TGTGCCAGCAGTCACCCGACGAAGGAGCAGTTCTTC. Its translation: CASSHPTKEQFF. The V gene is TRBV28, the J gene TRBJ2-1; the D is unclear. The CDR3 spans 12 residues. V gave up 5 bases and J gave up 10 bases, with 12 bases separating them. Germline assignment: CDR1 MDHEN and CDR2 SYDVKM.

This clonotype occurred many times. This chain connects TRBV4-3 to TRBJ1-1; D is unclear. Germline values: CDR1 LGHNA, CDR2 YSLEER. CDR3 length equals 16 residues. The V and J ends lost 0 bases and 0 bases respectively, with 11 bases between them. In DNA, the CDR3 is TGCGCCAGCAGCCAAGAACCGGGTACGATGAACACTGAAGCTTTCTTT. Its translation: CASSQEPGTMNTEAFF.

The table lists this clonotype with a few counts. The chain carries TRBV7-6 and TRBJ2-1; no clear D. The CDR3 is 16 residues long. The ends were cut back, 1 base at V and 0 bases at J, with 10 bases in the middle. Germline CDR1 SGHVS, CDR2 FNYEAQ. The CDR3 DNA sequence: TGTGCCAGCAGCTTAGGCACCCTGGGCTCCTACAATGAGCAGTTCTTC. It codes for CASSLGTLGSYNEQFF.

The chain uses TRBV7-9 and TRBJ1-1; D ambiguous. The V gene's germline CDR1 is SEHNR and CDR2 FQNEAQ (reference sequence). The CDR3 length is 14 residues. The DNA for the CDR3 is TGTGCTCGCAGCTTAGAAACCTCAGGCACTGAAGCTTTCTTT. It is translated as CARSLETSGTEAFF. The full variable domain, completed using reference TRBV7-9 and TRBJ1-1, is DTGVSQNPRHKITKRGQNVTFRCDPISEHNRLYWYRQTLGQGPEFLTYFQNEAQLEKSRLLSDRFSAERPKGSFSTLEIQRTEQGDSAMYLCARSLETSGTEAFFGQGTRLTVV.

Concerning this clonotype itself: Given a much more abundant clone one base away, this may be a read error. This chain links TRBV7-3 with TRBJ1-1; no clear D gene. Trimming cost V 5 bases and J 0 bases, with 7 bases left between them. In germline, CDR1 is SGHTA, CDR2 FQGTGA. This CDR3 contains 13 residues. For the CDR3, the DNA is TGTGCCAGCAGCCAGATTATGAACACTGAAGCTTTCTTT. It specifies CASSQIMNTEAFF. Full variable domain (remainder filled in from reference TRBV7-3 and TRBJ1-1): GAGVSQTPSNKVTEKGKYVELRCDPISGHTALYWYRQSLGQGPEFLIYFQGTGAADDSGLPNDRFFAVRPEGSVSTLKIQRTERGDSAVYLCASSQIMNTEAFFGQGTRLTVV.

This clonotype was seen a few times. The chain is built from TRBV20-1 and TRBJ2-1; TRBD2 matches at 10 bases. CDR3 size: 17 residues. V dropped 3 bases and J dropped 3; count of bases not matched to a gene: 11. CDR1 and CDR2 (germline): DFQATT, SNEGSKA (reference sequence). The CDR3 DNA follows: TGCAGTGCTAGGGAACTAGCGGGATCCTCCAACTACAATGAGCAGTTCTTC. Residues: CSARELAGSSNYNEQFF.

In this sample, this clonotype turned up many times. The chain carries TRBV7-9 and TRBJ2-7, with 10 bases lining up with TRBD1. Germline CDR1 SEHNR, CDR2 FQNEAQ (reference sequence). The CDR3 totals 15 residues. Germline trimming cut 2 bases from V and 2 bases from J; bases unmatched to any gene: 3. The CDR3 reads CASSLRDRGPYEQYF. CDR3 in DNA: TGTGCCAGCAGCTTAAGGGACAGGGGACCCTACGAGCAGTACTTC.